The next 16 T cell receptor beta chains were all read from a single sample in a study of blood T cell repertoires in COVID-19. Using immunoSEQ multiplex PCR, the repertoire was profiled, and TCRdb retains in-frame clones only, with some absent. The sample consists of around 250,000 clones, 85% to 90% of them appearing once. Material for sequencing was peripheral blood. These TCRs come from a man between 60 and 70 years old with acute or convalescent COVID-19.

This clone was counted once. J is TRBJ2-3 and V is TRBV5-1; TRBD2 agrees at 12 bases. This CDR3 is built from 16 residues. Germline V CDR1 and CDR2: SGHRS, YFSETQ. The V and J ends lost 4 bases and 0 bases, in that order; junction bases with no gene match: 3. The CDR3, as DNA: TGCGCCAGCAGCCTGGGGACTAGCGGGAGCACAGATACGCAGTATTTT. This gives the protein CASSLGTSGSTDTQYF.

This rearrangement joins TRBV28 to TRBJ1-2; D remains unclear. Germline CDR1 MDHEN, CDR2 SYDVKM. The V end lost 7 bases, the J end lost 1 base, and 19 bases lay between the germline ends. The CDR3 totals 16 residues. CDR3 residues: CASTSPGSVINYGYTF. CDR3 nucleotides: TGTGCCAGCACTAGCCCGGGTTCCGTAATTAACTATGGCTACACCTTC.

In regard to this clone: The junction differs from germline at one of its ends, possibly a read error. The chain recombines TRBV7-7 with TRBJ1-1, with D hard to call. Germline V lookup: CDR1 SSHAT, CDR2 FNYEAQ (reference sequence). This CDR3 region has 11 residues. CDR3 sequence (DNA): TGTGCTAGCAGCTTCCCAACTGAAGCTTTCTTT. The encoded protein is CASSFPTEAFF. The entire variable domain, with the rest obtained from reference TRBV7-7 and TRBJ1-1, is as follows: GAGVSQSPRYKVTKRGQDVTLRCDPISSHATLYWYQQALGQGPEFLTYFNYEAQPDKSGLPSDRFSAERPEGSISTLTIQRTEQRDSAMYRCASSFPTEAFFGQGTRLTVV.

This sequence joins TRBV6-5 and TRBJ2-7, with D maybe TRBD2 (6 bases). The V and J ends lost 6 bases and 2 bases respectively, with 14 bases between them. The CDR3 has 14 residues. Germline CDR1 MNHEY, CDR2 SVGAGI. CDR3: CASSPPGRTYEQYF. DNA of the CDR3: TGTGCCAGCAGCCCGCCAGGGAGGACCTACGAGCAGTACTTC.

The genes are TRBV28 and TRBJ2-7; 10 nucleotides align to TRBD1. From germline, CDR1 is MDHEN and CDR2 SYDVKM. The CDR3 spans 15 residues. With 5 bases clipped from V and 4 bases from J, the junction kept 8 bases outside the gene matches. In nucleotides, the CDR3 is TGTGCCAGCAGTCCAACCGGGACAGGGGTTTACGAGCAGTACTTC. This sequence encodes CASSPTGTGVYEQYF.

The gene calls are TRBV29-1 and TRBJ1-4, with D perhaps matching TRBD1 (5 bases). V gave up 4 bases and J gave up 8 bases, with 14 bases separating them. The CDR3 extends over 13 amino acids. CDR1 and CDR2 from the germline V gene are SQVTM and ANQGSEA. CDR3 sequence: CSVGQGSREKLFF. In DNA, the CDR3 is TGCAGCGTTGGTCAGGGATCGAGAGAAAAACTGTTTTTT. The whole variable domain, remainder taken from reference TRBV29-1 and TRBJ1-4, is SAVISQKPSRDICQRGTSLTIQCQVDSQVTMMFWYRQQPGQSLTLIATANQGSEATYESGFVIDKFPISRPNLTFSTLTVSNMSPEDSSIYLCSVGQGSREKLFFGSGTQLSVL.

The V call is TRBV21-1, the J call TRBJ2-3; TRBD2 reflects the table's D call only, with no check against the DNA. TRBV21-1 is flagged as a pseudogene. CDR3 size: 15 residues. The CDR3 is CASSPKCGGPDTQYF. The CDR3 region has the DNA TGTGCCAGCAGCCCCAAGTGTGGAGGGCCAGATACGCAGTATTTT.

V gene TRBV7-6 combines with J gene TRBJ1-6; possibly TRBD1 for D (5 bases). Germline-derived CDR1 and CDR2 are SGHVS and FNYEAQ. V lost 1 base, J lost 2 bases, and 12 bases lay in between. CDR3 length: 17 residues. In nucleotides, the CDR3 is TGTGCCAGCAGCTTAGGGAGGGTGGGGCCCTATAATTCACCCCTCCACTTT. Protein sequence: CASSLGRVGPYNSPLHF.

This clone was seen more than once but under ten times. The rearrangement links TRBV11-2 to TRBJ2-7; no clear D gene. This CDR3 is 15 amino acids long. V lost 0 bases to trimming and J lost 0 bases, with 9 bases between them. Germline V gives CDR1 SGHAT, CDR2 FQNNGV. CDR3 region: CASSLDSLFSYEQYF. DNA of the CDR3: TGTGCCAGCAGCTTAGATAGCTTATTCTCCTACGAGCAGTACTTC.

The chain joins TRBV4-2 to TRBJ2-7; TRBD2 aligns across 7 bases. This CDR3 spans 15 amino acids. The junction had 9 bases not matched to a gene; V was cut back by 3 bases and J by 4 bases. Germline loops: CDR1 LGHNA, CDR2 YNFKEQ. The CDR3 DNA is TGTGCCAGCAGCCAGTCTCCTAGCGGAATTTACGAGCAGTACTTC. Protein sequence: CASSQSPSGIYEQYF.

In this sample, this clone turned up a few times. J is TRBJ2-7 and V is TRBV7-9; TRBD2 is a possible D gene (6 bases). CDR3 length: 12 amino acids. Trimming left V 5 bases short and J 3 bases short, with 8 bases between. The germline V gene has CDR1 SEHNR and CDR2 FQNEAQ (reference sequence). The CDR3 here is CASSAGYYEQYF. DNA of the CDR3: TGTGCCAGCAGCGCGGGGTACTACGAGCAGTACTTC.

This clone was seen only a few times. The rearrangement joins TRBV7-9 to TRBJ1-4; the match to TRBD1 covers 10 bases. Germline V gene lookup returns CDR1 SEHNR and CDR2 FQNEAQ (reference sequence). CDR3 size: 14 residues. V lost 5 bases, J lost 8 bases, and 5 bases stayed unmatched. CDR3 DNA: TGTGCCAGCAGCCCGGGACAGGGGCACGAAAAACTGTTTTTT. Its translation: CASSPGQGHEKLFF.

This clone was seen a single time. The chain links TRBV2 to TRBJ1-1; 10 bases fit TRBD1. This CDR3 is 15 amino acids long. Germline V gene sequence: CDR1 SNHLY, CDR2 FYNNEI. The junction had 6 bases not matched to a gene; V was cut back by 2 bases and J by 6 bases. Here the CDR3 reads CASSESGTGVSEAFF. Here the CDR3 DNA reads TGTGCCAGCAGTGAATCCGGGACAGGGGTATCTGAAGCTTTCTTT.

The V and J genes are TRBV4-3 and TRBJ1-1, with D unclear. V was shortened by 3 bases and J by 4 bases, with 18 bases between the two germline ends. Germline lookup yields CDR1 LGHNA and CDR2 YSLEER. The CDR3 contains 16 residues. The CDR3 spells CASSHARRGEGTEAFF. The CDR3 nucleotides read TGCGCCAGCAGCCACGCGCGGCGGGGAGAAGGCACTGAAGCTTTCTTT.

The count of this clone is one. Relative to the germline gene, one junction end is altered; a read error may explain this. This CDR3 reads CASSEDRDRDFF. As DNA, the CDR3 is TGTGCCAGCAGTGAAGATAGGGACAGGGACTTCTTC. The V and J genes are TRBV2 and TRBJ2-7, with 9 positions matching TRBD1. There are 12 residues in the CDR3. In germline, CDR1 is SNHLY, CDR2 FYNNEI. The full variable domain, rest sourced from reference TRBV2 and TRBJ2-7, is EPEVTQTPSHQVTQMGQEVILRCVPISNHLYFYWYRQILGQKVEFLVSFYNNEISEKSEIFDDQFSVERPDGSNFTLKIRSTKLEDSAMYFCASSEDRDRDFFGPGTRLTVT.

This clone has more than one count but fewer than ten. The chain links TRBV30 to TRBJ1-3, with D possibly being TRBD1 (6 bases). Germline CDR1 reads GTSNPN; CDR2 reads SVGIG (reference sequence). The CDR3 consists of 12 residues. V was clipped by 5 bases and J by 2 bases, with 7 bases between them. The CDR3 sequence: CAWGDTGNTIYF. The CDR3 DNA reads TGTGCCTGGGGGGACACTGGAAACACCATATATTTT.